What follows describes a single TCR beta chain. The cohort comprised individuals with locally advanced or metastatic urothelial carcinoma. The number of samples from each patient was between 1 and 8, taken pretreatment and on-treatment. These data originate in a study of PD-L1 blockade in urothelial cancer. The wider study: Atezolizumab, begun by patients in the mid-2010s, was given at 1,200 mg intravenously every 3 weeks.

TCRdb's table, derived via immunoSEQ multiplex PCR, lists solely in-frame clones and lacks some. The repertoire holds about 74,000 clones, around four fifths seen once, with around 4.7% in the top ten. Trimming stripped 5 bases from V and 4 bases from J, with 14 bases between. The length of the CDR3 is 14 residues. The germline V gene encodes CDR1 SEHNR and CDR2 FQNEAQ (reference sequence). The chain uses TRBV7-9 and TRBJ1-2; a weak D match, TRBD1 (5 bases). This receptor was taken from a man between 65 and 85 years old with urothelial cancer. The source was PBMCs, collected around atezolizumab (anti-PD-L1) treatment. The DNA of the CDR3 is TGTGCCAGCAGCCAGACAGACCTTTCCTATGGCTACACCTTC. It yields the protein CASSQTDLSYGYTF. Full variable domain (outside the CDR3, taken from reference TRBV7-9 and TRBJ1-2): DTGVSQNPRHKITKRGQNVTFRCDPISEHNRLYWYRQTLGQGPEFLTYFQNEAQLEKSRLLSDRFSAERPKGSFSTLEIQRTEQGDSAMYLCASSQTDLSYGYTFGSGTRLTVV.